The 32 T cell receptor beta chains presented below share a single source sample, sequenced in a study of blood T cell repertoires in COVID-19. Assay: immunoSEQ multiplex PCR; the TCRdb copy retains only in-frame clones and omits some. The sample lists 20,000 to 25,000 clones; about 88% were seen once. Sequenced material: peripheral blood. These receptors were taken from a human donor in a cohort sampled during active COVID-19. The donor label of this sample is uncertain.

This clone was detected a few times. The genes are TRBV7-9 and TRBJ1-2; D gene uncertain. The germline CDR1 and CDR2 sequences are SEHNR and FQNEAQ (reference sequence). The V end lost 5 bases, the J end lost 2 bases, and 6 bases lay between the germline ends. This CDR3 has 12 residues. CDR3 residues: CASSRENYGYTF. The CDR3 nucleotides read TGTGCCAGCAGCCGGGAGAACTATGGCTACACCTTC.

The chain joins TRBV7-3 to TRBJ2-1; a weak D match, TRBD2 (5 bases). Germline loops: CDR1 SGHTA, CDR2 FQGTGA. CDR3 length: 14 residues. V was clipped by 2 bases and J by 1 base, with 6 bases between them. CDR3 in DNA: TGTGCCAGCAGCTTACGGGGATCCTACAATGAGCAGTTCTTC. This codes for CASSLRGSYNEQFF. Complete variable domain (other parts from reference TRBV7-3 and TRBJ2-1): GAGVSQTPSNKVTEKGKYVELRCDPISGHTALYWYRQSLGQGPEFLIYFQGTGAADDSGLPNDRFFAVRPEGSVSTLKIQRTERGDSAVYLCASSLRGSYNEQFFGPGTRLTVL.

This chain joins TRBV14 and TRBJ1-2, with a possible D match to TRBD1 (6 bases). Trimming removed 3 bases at V and 4 bases at J, with 21 bases between. CDR3 length equals 17 residues. Germline lookup yields CDR1 SGHDN and CDR2 FVKESK. In DNA form, the CDR3 reads TGTGCCAGCAGCCAGGGGACATTCAAAGGGATGGCCTATGGCTACACCTTC. Protein sequence: CASSQGTFKGMAYGYTF.

There are a few counts of this clone. This chain links TRBV11-3 with TRBJ1-1; 7 nucleotides agree with TRBD1. Germline V gives CDR1 SGHNT, CDR2 YENEEA. The CDR3 is made up of 13 amino acids. V shed 1 base, J shed 7 bases, and the junction held 3 bases outside the gene matches. The CDR3 DNA is TGTGCCAGCAGCTTAGCCAACAGGGGTGAAGCTTTCTTT. This codes for CASSLANRGEAFF.

The count of this clone is one. The chain is built from TRBV30 and TRBJ1-2; 9 nucleotides match TRBD1. Losses at the gene ends were 1 base for V and 8 bases for J; bases not matched to a gene: 5. CDR3 length: 13 amino acids. Per germline, CDR1 GTSNPN and CDR2 SVGIG (reference sequence). Here the CDR3 DNA reads TGTGCCTGGAGTGGGGGACAGGGCTGGGGCTACACCTTC. This translates into CAWSGGQGWGYTF. The full variable domain, completed using reference TRBV30 and TRBJ1-2, is SQTIHQWPATLVQPVGSPLSLECTVEGTSNPNLYWYRQAAGRGLQLLFYSVGIGQISSEVPQNLSASRPQDRQFILSSKKLLLSDSGFYLCAWSGGQGWGYTFGSGTRLTVV.

This clone has only a few counts. The rearrangement links TRBV5-5 to TRBJ1-3; 8 bases match TRBD1. Germline lookup yields CDR1 SGHKS and CDR2 YYEKEE (reference sequence). The CDR3 is 14 amino acids. V lost 0 bases, J lost 8 bases, and 4 bases stayed unmatched. The CDR3 sequence is CASSLAGGRDTIYF. The DNA for the CDR3 is TGTGCCAGCAGCTTGGCAGGGGGCCGGGACACCATATATTTT.

This clone was detected only once. The chain recombines TRBV6-4 with TRBJ2-5; D might be TRBD1 (6 bases). V lost 3 bases and J 5 bases, leaving 10 bases between the germline ends. The CDR3 covers 13 residues. Germline V gene lookup returns CDR1 MRHNA and CDR2 SNTAGT. The CDR3 loop reads CASSEIRGETQYF. As DNA, the CDR3 is TGTGCCAGCAGTGAGATCAGGGGTGAGACCCAGTACTTC.

This chain links TRBV25-1 with TRBJ2-7; TRBD2 matches 14 bases. This CDR3 has 16 amino acids. Germline lookup yields CDR1 MGHDK and CDR2 SYGVNS. The junction had 5 bases not matched to a gene; V was cut back by 4 bases and J by 3 bases. CDR3 sequence (DNA): TGTGCCAGCAGTGGGTGGGGACTAGCGGGAGACTACGAGCAGTACTTC. Translating it yields CASSGWGLAGDYEQYF.

V usage is TRBV6-5 and J usage is TRBJ1-3; the match to TRBD1 covers 11 bases. The junction had 4 bases not matched to a gene; V was cut back by 2 bases and J by 4 bases. The CDR3 runs to 16 residues. Germline V gene sequence: CDR1 MNHEY, CDR2 SVGAGI. The CDR3 reads CASSYLRTGGGNTIYF. In DNA, the CDR3 is TGTGCCAGCAGTTACCTCAGGACAGGGGGCGGAAACACCATATATTTT.

Written as DNA, the CDR3 is TGTGCCTGGAGTGAAGGGGAGGTCTACTACCGGGACCAAGAGACCCAGTACTTC. Protein sequence: CAWSEGEVYYRDQETQYF. V gene TRBV30 combines with J gene TRBJ2-5, with D perhaps matching TRBD2 (6 bases). CDR3 length: 18 residues. Trimming pared 1 base from V and 0 bases from J, leaving 21 bases between. CDR1 is GTSNPN, CDR2 SVGIG, per germline (reference sequence).

The CDR3 coding sequence is TGTGCCAGCAGCTACAGGAAGGGGGACACTGAAGCTTTCTTT. Translating it yields CASSYRKGDTEAFF. The chain recombines TRBV6-5 with TRBJ1-1, with a weak D call TRBD1 (6 bases). Germline CDR1 MNHEY, CDR2 SVGAGI. The CDR3 contains 14 residues. V lost 6 bases and J 3 bases, leaving 14 bases between the germline ends.

A remark on this clone: The junction and the germline gene differ at one end; a read error may be behind it. V and J are TRBV5-4 and TRBJ2-5; 7 positions agree with TRBD1. The CDR3 is 15 amino acids. CDR1 and CDR2 from the germline V gene are SGHNT and YYREEE (reference sequence). The CDR3 protein is CASTETGIGQGTQYF. The CDR3 DNA reads TGTGCCAGCACCGAGACAGGGATCGGGCAAGGGACCCAGTACTTC.

The rearrangement links TRBV9 to TRBJ2-1, with D unclear. CDR3 length: 14 residues. V shed 0 bases and J shed 7 bases, with 11 bases lying between them. The germline CDR1 and CDR2 sequences are SGDLS and YYNGEE. The CDR3 protein is CASSVVAVSNEQFF. Written as DNA, the CDR3 is TGTGCCAGCAGCGTAGTGGCAGTATCGAATGAGCAGTTCTTC.

V and J are TRBV4-2 and TRBJ2-3; TRBD1 aligns across 7 bases. J lost 1 base, V lost 5 bases, and 3 bases had no gene match. The CDR3 totals 14 residues. CDR1 and CDR2 (germline): LGHNA, YNFKEQ. CDR3 bases: TGTGCCAGCAGCAGACAGGGTCGCACAGATACGCAGTATTTT. This encodes CASSRQGRTDTQYF.

The V call is TRBV2, the J call TRBJ2-4; 10 bases agree with TRBD1. This CDR3 comprises 16 residues. V lost 0 bases and J lost 1; bases outside the gene matches: 0. The V gene's germline CDR1 is SNHLY and CDR2 FYNNEI. The CDR3 DNA reads as TGTGCCAGCAGTGAAGCGGGACAGGGGGCCAAAAACATTCAGTACTTC. It codes for CASSEAGQGAKNIQYF.

V gene TRBV2 combines with J gene TRBJ1-5; D perhaps matches TRBD1 (6 bases). Deletions cut 6 bases from V and 3 bases from J, with 9 bases between. The CDR3 contains 13 residues. Germline V gives CDR1 SNHLY, CDR2 FYNNEI. Written as DNA, the CDR3 is TGTGCCAGCAGGCAGGGGTACAATCAGCCCCAGCATTTT. This codes for CASRQGYNQPQHF.

This clone came up a few times. The chain couples TRBV3-1 (or the pseudogene TRBV3-2) to TRBJ1-1, with TRBD1 matching 8 bases. The trim removed 4 bases at V and 8 bases at J, leaving 9 bases unmatched. This CDR3 comprises 14 residues. Germline V gives CDR1 LGHDT, CDR2 YNNKEL (reference sequence). The CDR3 region is CASSRLGQGNEAFF. In DNA form, the CDR3 reads TGTGCCAGCAGCCGCCTAGGACAGGGAAACGAAGCTTTCTTT.

This chain links TRBV6-1 with TRBJ2-5; perhaps TRBD2 as D (6 bases). Germline V gene lookup returns CDR1 MNHNS and CDR2 SASEGT. Trimming left V 0 bases short and J 5 bases short, with 13 bases between. CDR3 length: 15 amino acids. CDR3 DNA: TGTGCCAGCAGTGAAGCAGGCGGGATGGGGGAGACCCAGTACTTC. The encoded protein is CASSEAGGMGETQYF.

This chain joins TRBV18 and TRBJ1-2; TRBD1 might be the D (6 bases). This CDR3 comprises 15 residues. V lost 2 bases and J 4 bases, leaving 14 bases between the germline ends. Looked up from germline, CDR1 is KGHSH and CDR2 is LQKENI. The CDR3 is CASSPGAGDTYGYTF. In nucleotides, the CDR3 is TGTGCCAGCTCACCAGGGGCAGGGGACACCTATGGCTACACCTTC.

The V call is TRBV5-1, the J call TRBJ2-3, with D perhaps TRBD2 (5 bases). The V end was cut by 2 bases, the J end by 0 bases, with 7 bases between. Looked up from germline, CDR1 is SGHRS and CDR2 is YFSETQ. This CDR3 has 14 residues. This CDR3 is CASSLGGSTDTQYF. Here the CDR3 DNA reads TGCGCCAGCAGCTTAGGCGGGAGCACAGATACGCAGTATTTT.

The V and J genes are TRBV28 and TRBJ2-3, with TRBD1 identical over 8 bases. The CDR3 has 14 residues. V gave up 6 bases and J gave up 4 bases; unmatched junction bases: 6. CDR1 MDHEN and CDR2 SYDVKM come from the germline V gene. CDR3 bases: TGTGCCAGCAGCAAGACAGGGGCTTCAGATACGCAGTATTTT. It encodes CASSKTGASDTQYF.

The genes are TRBV5-1 and TRBJ2-6, with 7 bases matching TRBD1. Germline CDR1 and CDR2: SGHRS and YFSETQ. The CDR3 consists of 18 residues. The V segment lost 3 bases and the J segment 2 bases; nucleotides outside the gene matches: 11. The CDR3: CASSSPGQRLAGANVLTF. The CDR3 DNA follows: TGCGCCAGCAGCTCACCGGGACAGCGGCTCGCTGGGGCCAACGTCCTGACTTTC.

The rearrangement joins TRBV27 to TRBJ2-7, with 10 bases that match TRBD2. The CDR3 covers 16 residues. Unmatched junction bases numbered 8, after V lost 6 bases and J lost 0 bases. CDR1 MNHEY and CDR2 SMNVEV come from the germline V gene (reference sequence). The CDR3 nucleotides read TGTGCCAGCAGCACCTTAATAGCGGGAGGCTCCTACGAGCAGTACTTC. It encodes CASSTLIAGGSYEQYF.

The chain has TRBV6-5 and TRBJ2-3, with 12 bases matching TRBD2. V was clipped by 6 bases and J by 6 bases; unmatched bases: 4. Germline V CDR1 and CDR2: MNHEY, SVGAGI. CDR3 size: 14 residues. The DNA of the CDR3 is TGTGCCAGCAGCTCGACTAGCGGGAGTGATACGCAGTATTTT. It is translated as CASSSTSGSDTQYF.

J is TRBJ2-7 and V is TRBV28, with 9 bases matching TRBD1. CDR3 length: 15 amino acids. Germline CDR1 and CDR2: MDHEN and SYDVKM. J was trimmed by 2 bases and V by 5 bases; bases with no gene match: 7. The CDR3 DNA sequence: TGTGCCAGCAGTACACCGGGACAGGGAACCTACGAGCAGTACTTC. It yields the protein CASSTPGQGTYEQYF.

V and J are TRBV19 and TRBJ2-5, with 7 bases fitting TRBD2. Germline-derived CDR1 and CDR2 are LNHDA and SQIVND (reference sequence). Trimming removed 6 bases from V and 7 bases from J; junction bases left unmatched: 8. The CDR3 has 13 amino acids. CDR3 region: CASRSGIGGTQYF. In DNA form, the CDR3 reads TGTGCCAGTAGAAGCGGGATAGGAGGGACCCAGTACTTC.

The chain couples TRBV5-1 to TRBJ2-7; weak D call: TRBD2 (6 bases). The CDR3 covers 17 residues. Per germline, CDR1 SGHRS and CDR2 YFSETQ. V gave up 0 bases and J gave up 0 bases, with 16 bases separating them. The CDR3 sequence: CASSLAVASAISYEQYF. CDR3 coding DNA: TGCGCCAGCAGCTTGGCCGTGGCTAGCGCCATCTCCTACGAGCAGTACTTC.

V usage is TRBV7-2 and J usage is TRBJ2-5; 7 nucleotides line up with TRBD2. V trimming: 10 bases; J trimming: 5 bases; junction bases outside the gene matches: 7. Germline V gene data show CDR1 as SGHTA and CDR2 as FQGNSA. The CDR3 covers 12 residues. The CDR3 bases are TGTGCCACAGGGAGGGCCGGGGAGACCCAGTACTTC. Protein product: CATGRAGETQYF. Full variable domain (remainder filled in from reference TRBV7-2 and TRBJ2-5): GAGVSQSPSNKVTEKGKDVELRCDPISGHTALYWYRQSLGQGLEFLIYFQGNSAPDKSGLPSDRFSAERTGGSVSTLTIQRTQQEDSAVYLCATGRAGETQYFGPGTRLLVL.

V and J are TRBV29-1 and TRBJ1-2; D remains ambiguous. CDR1 is SQVTM, CDR2 ANQGSEA, per germline. The V end was cut by 4 bases, the J end by 2 bases, with 8 bases between. The CDR3 runs 12 residues. This CDR3 is CSVGENNYGYTF. CDR3 sequence (DNA): TGCAGCGTTGGTGAGAACAACTATGGCTACACCTTC.

This clone came up once. J is TRBJ1-1 and V is TRBV7-2, with D tentatively TRBD1 (6 bases). The CDR3 loop spans 13 amino acids. The germline V gene encodes CDR1 SGHTA and CDR2 FQGNSA. V was clipped by 5 bases and J by 5 bases, with 12 bases between them. The DNA for the CDR3 is TGTGCCAGCAGCACTCAAACAGGGACTGAAGCTTTCTTT. Protein sequence: CASSTQTGTEAFF.

The table lists this clone with a count of one. This chain joins TRBV5-1 and TRBJ2-1; 7 positions match TRBD2. With V trimmed by 4 bases and J by 1 base, 5 bases remained unmatched. The CDR3 runs 15 residues. Per the germline V gene, CDR1 is SGHRS and CDR2 is YFSETQ. The DNA for the CDR3 is TGCGCCAGCAGCCGGGCTAGCGGTTCCTACAATGAGCAGTTCTTC. This encodes CASSRASGSYNEQFF. Based on the CDR3 plus reference TRBV5-1 and TRBJ2-1, the full variable domain is KAGVTQTPRYLIKTRGQQVTLSCSPISGHRSVSWYQQTPGQGLQFLFEYFSETQRNKGNFPGRFSGRQFSNSRSEMNVSTLELGDSALYLCASSRASGSYNEQFFGPGTRLTVL.

V is TRBV5-4 and J is TRBJ2-7; 8 nucleotides align to TRBD2. Germline CDR1 and CDR2: SGHNT and YYREEE (reference sequence). CDR3 length: 18 residues. Trimming at V came to 0 bases and at J to 7 bases, leaving 18 bases not matched to a gene. In nucleotides, the CDR3 is TGTGCCAGCAGCTTGGTTCCGGCGGCCGGGACTAGTTTCGGGGAGCAGTACTTC. Translated: CASSLVPAAGTSFGEQYF.